The sample holds a few counts of the clone carrying this TCR beta chain. This record belongs to a study of Graves' ophthalmopathy and Graves' hyperthyroidism. This CDR3 spans 15 amino acids. Germline assignment: CDR1 SEHNR and CDR2 FQNEAQ (reference sequence). V gave up 5 bases and J gave up 5 bases, with 18 bases separating them. RNA transcripts served as template for amplifying TCR beta CDR3 sequences. Second-round multiplex PCR came after first-round RT-PCR with HTBI primers. Each CDR3 protein gets one entry after TCRdb re-called the multiplex PCR reads with MiXCR. The repertoire holds fewer than 650,000 distinct CDR3 sequences, 20% to 25% seen once, with approximately 7% in the top ten.

Sequenced material: peripheral blood. The chain recombines TRBV7-9 with TRBJ2-5, with D possibly TRBD1 on 6 matching bases. The origin of this receptor is a woman aged 18 to 35 with stable Graves' hyperthyroidism. Some clones in this sample may be carry-over from other donors' samples. CDR3 region: CASSGGWDTQETQYF. The DNA for the CDR3 is TGTGCCAGCAGCGGGGGCTGGGACACACAGGAGACCCAGTACTTC.